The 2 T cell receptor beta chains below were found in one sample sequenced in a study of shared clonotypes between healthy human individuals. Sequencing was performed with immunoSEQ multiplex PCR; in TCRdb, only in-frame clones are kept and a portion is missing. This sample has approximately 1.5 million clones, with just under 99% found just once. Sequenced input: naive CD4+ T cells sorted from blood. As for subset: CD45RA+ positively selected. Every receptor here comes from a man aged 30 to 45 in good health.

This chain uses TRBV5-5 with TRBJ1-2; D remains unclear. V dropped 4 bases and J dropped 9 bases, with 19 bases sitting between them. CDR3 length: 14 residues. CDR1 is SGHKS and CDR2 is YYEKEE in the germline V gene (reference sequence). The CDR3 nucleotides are TGTGCCAGCAGCCCGGGCGGGGAGTATGGCAGCTACACCTTC. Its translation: CASSPGGEYGSYTF.

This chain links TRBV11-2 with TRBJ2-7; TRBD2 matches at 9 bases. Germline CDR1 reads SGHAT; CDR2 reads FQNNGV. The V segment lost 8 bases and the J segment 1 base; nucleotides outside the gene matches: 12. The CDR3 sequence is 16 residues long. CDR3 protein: CASGDYGGLASYEQYF. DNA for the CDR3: TGTGCCAGCGGCGACTACGGAGGACTAGCGTCCTACGAGCAGTACTTC.